The TCR beta chain described here comes from a study of neurological immune-mediated disorders. Synthesis of cDNA was performed by 5'RACE using 10-nucleotide random UMIs. One entry per CDR3 protein results from TCRdb running MiXCR on the 5' RACE reads. The table has about 20,000 distinct CDR3 sequences, around a quarter seen once. Study-wide findings and caveats: The study found no CDR3 amino acid sequences shared by expanded clones across subjects, suggesting private repertoires in all groups.

Germline V gene sequence: CDR1 DFQATT, CDR2 SNEGSKA (reference sequence). V was clipped by 5 bases and J by 7 bases, with 15 bases between them. CDR3 size: 13 residues. A word on this clonotype: Its target is unknown.

This sequence was found in a man aged 50-60 years with HTLV-1-associated myelopathy (HAM/TSP). The V and J genes are TRBV20-1 and TRBJ1-5; weak D call: TRBD1 (6 bases). The sequenced material came from PBMCs. This CDR3 reads CSAGRGAGQPQHF. In DNA, the CDR3 is TGCAGTGCTGGCAGGGGAGCGGGGCAGCCCCAGCATTTT.